Following are 17 T cell receptor beta chains from one sample sequenced in a study of CD8+ T cells in alopecia areata. RNA extraction and reverse transcription yielded cDNA as sequencing template. The table came from immunoSEQ multiplex PCR; TCRdb's copy has only in-frame clones and leaves some out. The sample lists over 200,000 clones, around 62% occurring once. Specimen: CD4+ T cells sorted from blood, collected at week 0. These receptors originate from a human donor with alopecia areata.

The chain links TRBV30 to TRBJ2-1; D perhaps matches TRBD2 (6 bases). The CDR3 contains 13 residues. Germline CDR1 GTSNPN, CDR2 SVGIG (reference sequence). Trimming left V 5 bases short and J 10 bases short, with 18 bases between. CDR3 in amino acids: CAWATSVHREQFF. The CDR3 DNA is TGTGCCTGGGCGACTAGTGTACATAGGGAGCAGTTCTTC.

This clone turned up a few times. The chain links TRBV6-5 to TRBJ1-2; no definite D call. The CDR3 spans 13 residues. V dropped 0 bases and J dropped 8 bases, with 10 bases sitting between them. CDR1 and CDR2 from the germline V gene are MNHEY and SVGAGI. CDR3 nucleotide sequence: TGTGCCAGCAGTTACTCGACGGAGGGCGGCTACACCTTC. It specifies CASSYSTEGGYTF.

The chain employs TRBV5-4 and TRBJ2-7, with D unresolved. Germline V gene lookup returns CDR1 SGHNT and CDR2 YYREEE (reference sequence). V lost 2 bases and J lost 5, with 11 bases in between. This CDR3 has 13 amino acids. CDR3: CASSFMVPDEQYF. CDR3 sequence (DNA): TGTGCCAGCAGCTTCATGGTCCCGGACGAGCAGTACTTC.

In DNA, the CDR3 is TGTGCCAGCAGCCGAACCGACAGGGAAGGTGAAGCTTTCTTT. It codes for CASSRTDREGEAFF. The chain has TRBV7-9 and TRBJ1-1, with TRBD1 matching over 7 bases. V lost 5 bases, J lost 7 bases, and 10 bases stayed unmatched. CDR1 and CDR2 from the germline V gene are SEHNR and FQNEAQ (reference sequence). CDR3 size: 14 residues.

This clone was detected only a few times. The V call is TRBV28, the J call TRBJ2-7; the D gene is possibly TRBD2 (6 bases). The V end lost 8 bases, the J end lost 0 bases, and 17 bases lay between the germline ends. The CDR3 covers 15 residues. Germline V lookup: CDR1 MDHEN, CDR2 SYDVKM. The CDR3 DNA reads as TGTGCCAGCGTAAAACCGGGACTCCTCTCCTACGAGCAGTACTTC. This codes for CASVKPGLLSYEQYF.

The CDR3 spells CASSVDGTAVREYF. The CDR3 DNA sequence: TGTGCCAGCAGCGTAGATGGGACAGCGGTACGGGAGTATTTT. V gene TRBV9 combines with J gene TRBJ2-3; 7 bases align to TRBD1. Germline V gene data show CDR1 as SGDLS and CDR2 as YYNGEE. The length of the CDR3 is 14 residues. V trimming: 0 bases; J trimming: 13 bases; junction bases outside the gene matches: 11.

The V gene is TRBV18, the J gene TRBJ1-1; unclear D gene. From germline, CDR1 is KGHSH and CDR2 LQKENI. Trimming stripped 0 bases from V and 11 bases from J, with 16 bases between. The CDR3 is 14 amino acids. The CDR3 here is CASSPPSQAEAAFF. The CDR3 DNA reads TGTGCCAGCTCACCACCCTCCCAGGCTGAAGCTGCTTTCTTT.

The V gene is TRBV5-1, the J gene TRBJ1-1, with D unresolved. CDR1 and CDR2 (germline): SGHRS, YFSETQ. Trimming removed 0 bases at V and 6 bases at J, with 9 bases between. The CDR3 spans 13 residues. The CDR3: CASSLGVDAEAFF. In nucleotides, the CDR3 is TGCGCCAGCAGCTTGGGGGTAGACGCTGAAGCTTTCTTT.

The rearrangement links TRBV29-1 to TRBJ1-4, with a weak D call TRBD1 (5 bases). V was clipped by 6 bases and J by 5 bases, with 16 bases between them. The CDR3 sequence is 14 residues long. Per the germline V gene, CDR1 is SQVTM and CDR2 is ANQGSEA. CDR3: CSVAAGTGNEKLFF. CDR3 DNA: TGCAGCGTCGCCGCCGGGACGGGGAATGAAAAACTGTTTTTT.

V gene TRBV7-2 combines with J gene TRBJ2-1; weak D call: TRBD2 (5 bases). V lost 3 bases and J 5 bases, leaving 8 bases between the germline ends. Germline V gene data show CDR1 as SGHTA and CDR2 as FQGNSA. This CDR3 spans 13 amino acids. CDR3: CASSFKGDNEQFF. In nucleotides, the CDR3 is TGTGCCAGCAGCTTTAAGGGAGACAATGAGCAGTTCTTC.

The rearrangement joins TRBV9 to TRBJ2-3; a weak D match, TRBD2 (6 bases). The V gene's germline CDR1 is SGDLS and CDR2 YYNGEE. V was trimmed by 4 bases and J by 5 bases, leaving 20 bases between them. The CDR3 has 16 residues. The CDR3 spells CASSPEGAWRGDTQYF. The CDR3 DNA follows: TGTGCCAGCAGCCCCGAGGGCGCCTGGCGGGGAGATACGCAGTATTTT.

The table lists this clone with a few counts. The rearrangement joins TRBV29-1 to TRBJ2-1, with TRBD2 as a possible D gene (6 bases). Germline V CDR1 and CDR2: SQVTM, ANQGSEA. This CDR3 is built from 13 residues. V gave up 4 bases and J gave up 2 bases, with 9 bases separating them. The CDR3 loop reads CSVGGVAYNEQFF. CDR3 coding DNA: TGCAGCGTTGGGGGGGTCGCCTACAATGAGCAGTTCTTC.

This sequence joins TRBV2 and TRBJ1-5; tentative D call: TRBD1 (6 bases). V was trimmed by 6 bases and J by 2 bases, leaving 14 bases between them. The germline CDR1 and CDR2 sequences are SNHLY and FYNNEI. This CDR3 is 15 amino acids long. The CDR3 reads CASSDTGIGNQPQHF. CDR3 DNA: TGTGCCAGCAGCGATACAGGGATTGGCAATCAGCCCCAGCATTTT.

The chain links TRBV30 to TRBJ2-1; possibly TRBD1 or TRBD2 for D (6 bases each). V lost 1 base and J 5 bases, leaving 12 bases between the germline ends. This CDR3 is built from 14 residues. CDR1 and CDR2 from the germline V gene are GTSNPN and SVGIG (reference sequence). The DNA of the CDR3 is TGTGCCTGGAGTGCGGGGGCTCTGAACAATGAGCAGTTCTTC. Amino acid sequence: CAWSAGALNNEQFF.

This clone was counted between two and nine times. The sample contains more than one DNA sequence encoding this CDR3. V gene TRBV29-1 combines with J gene TRBJ1-1, with no clear D. V lost 6 bases and J 6 bases, leaving 11 bases between the germline ends. In germline, CDR1 is SQVTM, CDR2 ANQGSEA. This CDR3 region has 11 residues. The CDR3 is CSVAPLAEAFF. The CDR3 DNA reads as TGCAGCGTAGCTCCCCTCGCTGAAGCTTTCTTT.

The chain recombines TRBV2 with TRBJ2-2; possibly TRBD1 for D (7 bases). Trimming cost V 8 bases and J 6 bases, with 25 bases left between them. The CDR3 loop spans 17 amino acids. CDR1 SNHLY and CDR2 FYNNEI come from the germline V gene. CDR3 DNA: TGTGCCAGCTCCCCCGGGGCAGGAGGGGGCAGATCCGGGGAGCTGTTTTTT. Translating gives CASSPGAGGGRSGELFF. Full variable domain (remainder filled in from reference TRBV2 and TRBJ2-2): EPEVTQTPSHQVTQMGQEVILRCVPISNHLYFYWYRQILGQKVEFLVSFYNNEISEKSEIFDDQFSVERPDGSNFTLKIRSTKLEDSAMYFCASSPGAGGGRSGELFFGEGSRLTVL.

This clone occurred a few times. This rearrangement joins TRBV4-1 to TRBJ2-7; 10 bases fit TRBD2. Germline CDR1 and CDR2: MGHRA and YSYEKL. Trimming took 3 bases from V and 6 from J; bases not matched to a gene: 11. This CDR3 has 16 residues. The chain's CDR3 is CASSHQRGLAAGEQYF. The CDR3 bases are TGCGCCAGCAGCCACCAAAGAGGACTAGCGGCGGGCGAGCAGTACTTC.